These 23 T cell receptor beta chains originate from one sample sequenced in a study of OX40 agonist ivuxolimab in advanced cancers. Assay: immunoSEQ multiplex PCR; the TCRdb copy retains only in-frame clones and omits some. The top ten hold 12% to 15% of the sample, which has some 25,000 clones, more than 60% seen once. The starting material was CD4+ or CD8+ T cells sorted from blood, obtained in a trial of the OX40 agonist ivuxolimab. The receptor source for this set is an adult with an advanced solid tumor such as melanoma, head and neck, liver or kidney cancer.

In the case of this clone: The same CDR3 arises from other DNA sequences in this sample as well. The rearrangement uses TRBV4-1 and TRBJ1-3; D is possibly TRBD1 (5 bases). CDR3 length equals 15 residues. Germline loops: CDR1 MGHRA, CDR2 YSYEKL. Trimming shortened V by 0 bases and J by 2 bases, and 8 bases separated the two germline ends. In DNA form, the CDR3 reads TGCGCCAGCAGCCAAGACCCAGGGACTGGAAACACCATATATTTT. Translating gives CASSQDPGTGNTIYF.

This chain links TRBV7-6 with TRBJ2-5, with unresolved D. The CDR3 extends over 14 amino acids. CDR1 is SGHVS, CDR2 FNYEAQ, per germline. Trimming removed 5 bases at V and 5 bases at J, with 15 bases between. The CDR3 DNA reads as TGTGCCAGCAGCCCTCCGATAGATTTCGAGACCCAGTACTTC. Its protein is CASSPPIDFETQYF. The variable domain in full, completed from reference TRBV7-6 and TRBJ2-5, reads GAGVSQSPRYKVTKRGQDVALRCDPISGHVSLYWYRQALGQGPEFLTYFNYEAQQDKSGLPNDRFSAERPEGSISTLTIQRTEQRDSAMYRCASSPPIDFETQYFGPGTRLLVL.

The chain carries TRBV13 and TRBJ2-2; D gene uncertain. Trimming stripped 6 bases from V and 0 bases from J, with 14 bases between. This CDR3 has 16 residues. Germline-derived CDR1 and CDR2 are PRHDT and FYEKMQ (reference sequence). CDR3 coding DNA: TGTGCCAGCAGTCGGGCGGCCACAGCGAACACCGGGGAGCTGTTTTTT. The encoded protein is CASSRAATANTGELFF.

The rearrangement links TRBV5-5 to TRBJ1-1, with D hard to call. The V gene lost 0 bases and the J gene lost 4 bases, with 10 bases spanning the gap. The CDR3 contains 14 residues. Germline V CDR1 and CDR2: SGHKS, YYEKEE (reference sequence). The CDR3 DNA reads as TGTGCCAGCAGCTTGGACAGAGCGACCACTGAAGCTTTCTTT. Protein sequence: CASSLDRATTEAFF.

The chain is built from TRBV4-3 and TRBJ2-7; D is unclear. Germline CDR1 LGHNA, CDR2 YSLEER. Trimming cost V 3 bases and J 4 bases, with 16 bases left between them. This CDR3 has 15 amino acids. The chain's CDR3 is CASSQADKLSYEQYF. In nucleotides, the CDR3 is TGCGCCAGCAGCCAGGCTGATAAACTGAGTTACGAGCAGTACTTC.

This sequence joins TRBV9 and TRBJ1-5; D unclear. The germline V gene has CDR1 SGDLS and CDR2 YYNGEE. Trimming removed 4 bases at V and 0 bases at J, with 8 bases between. The CDR3 has 14 amino acids. CDR3 in amino acids: CASSSRDSNQPQHF. CDR3 coding DNA: TGTGCCAGCAGCTCCAGAGATAGCAATCAGCCCCAGCATTTT.

The rearrangement joins TRBV5-8 to TRBJ2-2; D is undetermined. The germline CDR1 and CDR2 sequences are SGHTS and YDEGEE. This CDR3 is built from 15 residues. V lost 0 bases to trimming and J lost 0 bases, with 6 bases between them. In DNA, the CDR3 is TGTGCCAGCAGCTTGGCCAGCACGAACACCGGGGAGCTGTTTTTT. It yields the protein CASSLASTNTGELFF.

By sample share, this clone is medium-sized. The same CDR3 arises from other DNA sequences in this sample as well. J is TRBJ1-1 and V is TRBV5-1; possible D gene TRBD1, 5 bases. V was shortened by 4 bases and J by 4 bases, with 11 bases between the two germline ends. The germline CDR1 and CDR2 sequences are SGHRS and YFSETQ. The CDR3 has 13 residues. Here the CDR3 DNA reads TGCGCCAGCAGCCCGACAGTTGCCACTGAAGCTTTCTTT. It encodes CASSPTVATEAFF.

The chain links TRBV7-8 to TRBJ1-6; possible D gene TRBD1, 6 bases. The V end was cut by 5 bases, the J end by 7 bases, with 12 bases between. Germline CDR1 SGHVS, CDR2 FQNEAQ. The CDR3 has 14 amino acids. In DNA form, the CDR3 reads TGTGCCAGCAGCCCCGCAGGGACAAATTCACCCCTCCACTTT. It encodes CASSPAGTNSPLHF.

The CDR3 region is CASSQDRQVNTEAFF. In nucleotides, the CDR3 is TGCGCCAGCAGCCAAGACCGTCAGGTGAACACTGAAGCTTTCTTT. The chain carries TRBV4-3 and TRBJ1-1; the D is unclear. The CDR3 has 15 amino acids. V was trimmed by 0 bases and J by 0 bases, leaving 8 bases between them. Germline V gene lookup returns CDR1 LGHNA and CDR2 YSLEER.

The chain links TRBV5-6 to TRBJ2-7, with 8 bases matching TRBD1. Losses at the gene ends were 4 bases for V and 6 bases for J; bases not matched to a gene: 6. The CDR3 has 13 residues. Germline V gene sequence: CDR1 SGHDT, CDR2 YYEEEE. This CDR3 is CASSHWTGREQYF. CDR3 DNA: TGTGCCAGCAGCCACTGGACAGGGCGCGAGCAGTACTTC.

This chain connects TRBV2 to TRBJ2-7; D unresolved. Germline-derived CDR1 and CDR2 are SNHLY and FYNNEI. The CDR3 has 15 residues. The V gene lost 1 base and the J gene lost 2 bases, with 12 bases spanning the gap. The CDR3: CASSEGRGVTYEQYF. CDR3 nucleotide sequence: TGTGCCAGCAGTGAAGGTCGTGGGGTCACCTACGAGCAGTACTTC.

The V call is TRBV4-3, the J call TRBJ2-7, with a weak D call TRBD1 (5 bases). Trimming took 1 base from V and 3 from J, leaving 13 bases between them. The CDR3 has 15 amino acids. Looked up from germline, CDR1 is LGHNA and CDR2 is YSLEER. CDR3: CASSQGLGQNYEQYF. The CDR3 bases are TGCGCCAGCAGCCAAGGGTTGGGGCAGAACTACGAGCAGTACTTC.

The chain employs TRBV5-6 and TRBJ2-5; 7 bases are a match to TRBD2. The length of the CDR3 is 12 residues. Germline V lookup: CDR1 SGHDT, CDR2 YYEEEE. Germline trimming cut 4 bases from V and 5 bases from J; bases unmatched to any gene: 2. The CDR3 reads CASSREVETQYF. The DNA of the CDR3 is TGTGCCAGCAGCCGGGAGGTGGAGACCCAGTACTTC.

The rearrangement uses TRBV10-3 and TRBJ2-2; D not resolved. Germline CDR1 reads ENHRY; CDR2 reads SYGVKD. This CDR3 is 15 amino acids long. Between the trimmed V and J ends, which lost 0 bases and 5 bases, there was a span of 10 bases. The CDR3 loop is CAISESPIETGELFF. CDR3 in DNA: TGTGCCATCAGTGAGTCACCTATTGAGACCGGGGAGCTGTTTTTT.

The chain is built from TRBV6-6 and TRBJ1-5; D is possibly TRBD1 (6 bases). Trimming removed 7 bases from V and 9 bases from J, with 13 bases in between. CDR1 is MNHNY, CDR2 SVGAGI, per germline (reference sequence). The CDR3 is made up of 12 amino acids. The CDR3 sequence: CASTTGAGPQHF. CDR3 DNA sequence: TGTGCCAGCACCACGGGGGCCGGGCCCCAGCATTTT.

Within the sample, this clone is medium-sized. The chain combines TRBV11-2 with TRBJ1-2, with 10 bases aligning to TRBD1. With 5 bases clipped from V and 6 bases from J, the junction kept 3 bases outside the gene matches. In germline, CDR1 is SGHAT, CDR2 FQNNGV. The CDR3 spans 13 residues. The CDR3 sequence: CASSIGTGDGYTF. CDR3 coding DNA: TGTGCCAGCAGCATTGGGACAGGGGATGGCTACACCTTC.

V gene TRBV2 combines with J gene TRBJ2-7, with 7 bases that match TRBD2. The CDR3 spans 16 residues. Germline V gives CDR1 SNHLY, CDR2 FYNNEI. The V gene end was trimmed by 3 bases and the J gene end by 4 bases; junction bases not matched to a gene: 12. CDR3 amino acids: CASSDYGWEGLYEQYF. The CDR3 DNA reads as TGTGCCAGCAGTGACTATGGTTGGGAGGGTTTATACGAGCAGTACTTC.

V and J are TRBV19 and TRBJ1-1; 7 bases line up with TRBD1. Trimming at V came to 4 bases and at J to 6 bases, leaving 5 bases not matched to a gene. CDR3 length: 13 amino acids. Germline CDR1 and CDR2: LNHDA and SQIVND (reference sequence). CDR3 in DNA: TGTGCCAGTAGTAGCGCAGGGGGATCTGAAGCTTTCTTT. Translation: CASSSAGGSEAFF.

This chain joins TRBV7-3 and TRBJ2-7; D perhaps matches TRBD1 (6 bases). V lost 6 bases, J lost 0 bases, and 12 bases lay in between. In germline, CDR1 is SGHTA, CDR2 FQGTGA. The CDR3 contains 14 residues. The chain's CDR3 is CASSSGTNSYEQYF. The CDR3 DNA reads TGTGCCAGCAGTTCCGGGACAAACTCCTACGAGCAGTACTTC.

The rearrangement joins TRBV4-3 to TRBJ2-1; 7 bases match TRBD1. Looked up from germline, CDR1 is LGHNA and CDR2 is YSLEER. V lost 0 bases, J lost 4 bases, and 9 bases stayed unmatched. This CDR3 region has 17 residues. The CDR3 sequence: CASSQDPVTGKYNEQFF. The CDR3 bases are TGCGCCAGCAGCCAAGATCCGGTGACAGGGAAATACAATGAGCAGTTCTTC.

The chain employs TRBV19 and TRBJ2-2; no definite D call. The germline CDR1 and CDR2 sequences are LNHDA and SQIVND (reference sequence). The ends were cut back, 1 base at V and 0 bases at J, with 12 bases in the middle. The CDR3 runs to 17 residues. CDR3 region: CASSIAGEFTNTGELFF. CDR3 DNA: TGTGCCAGTAGTATAGCCGGAGAGTTTACGAACACCGGGGAGCTGTTTTTT.

The J gene is TRBJ2-7, the V gene TRBV5-4; a possible D gene is TRBD1 (6 bases). The CDR3 runs to 13 residues. The V and J ends lost 0 bases and 7 bases respectively, with 11 bases between them. The germline V gene has CDR1 SGHNT and CDR2 YYREEE (reference sequence). The CDR3 nucleotides are TGTGCCAGCAGCTTGGTAGGGGGTCAAGAGCAGTACTTC. Amino acids: CASSLVGGQEQYF.